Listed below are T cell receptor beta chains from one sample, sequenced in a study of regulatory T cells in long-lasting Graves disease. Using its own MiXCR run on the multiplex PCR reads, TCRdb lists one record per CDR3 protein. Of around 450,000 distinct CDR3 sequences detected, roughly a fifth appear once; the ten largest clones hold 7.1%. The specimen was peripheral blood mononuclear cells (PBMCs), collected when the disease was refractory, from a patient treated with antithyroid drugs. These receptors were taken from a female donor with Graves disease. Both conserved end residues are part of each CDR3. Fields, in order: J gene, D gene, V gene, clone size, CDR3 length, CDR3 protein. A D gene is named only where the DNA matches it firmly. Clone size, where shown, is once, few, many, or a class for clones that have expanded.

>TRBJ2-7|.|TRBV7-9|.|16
CASSPHLRGSRYEQYF
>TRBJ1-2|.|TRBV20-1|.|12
CSARQGLYGYTF
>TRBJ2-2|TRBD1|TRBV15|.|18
CATSRPVTGTGIDGELFF
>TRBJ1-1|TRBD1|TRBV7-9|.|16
CASSPRTGGYNTEAFF
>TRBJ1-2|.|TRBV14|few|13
CASSQEASRGYTF
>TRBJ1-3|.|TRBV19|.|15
CASTIGRSSGNTIYF
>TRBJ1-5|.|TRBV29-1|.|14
CSVDPTGLWQPQHF
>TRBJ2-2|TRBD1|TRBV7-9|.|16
CASTPSGTGRTGELFF
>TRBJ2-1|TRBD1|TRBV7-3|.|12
CASSGTGIEQFF
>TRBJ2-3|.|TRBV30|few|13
CAWRSGGTDTQYF
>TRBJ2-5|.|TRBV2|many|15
CASSEGTSGTETQYF
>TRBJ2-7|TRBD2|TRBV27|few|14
CASSIAAGVSEQYF
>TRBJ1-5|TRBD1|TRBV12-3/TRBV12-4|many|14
CASRAGTENQPQHF
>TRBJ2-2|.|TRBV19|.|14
CVSRGPPNTGELFF
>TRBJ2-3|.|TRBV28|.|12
CASRRSADTQYF
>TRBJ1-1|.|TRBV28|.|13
CANSLPHGTEAFF
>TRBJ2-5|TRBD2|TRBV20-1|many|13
CSAISGGMETQYF
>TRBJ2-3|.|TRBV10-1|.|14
CASSESNSVDTQYF
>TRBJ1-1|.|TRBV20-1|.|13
CSAPLGGNTEAFF
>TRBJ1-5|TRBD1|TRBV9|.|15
CASSYTGANNQPQHF
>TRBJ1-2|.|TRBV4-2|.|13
CASSQENNYGYTF
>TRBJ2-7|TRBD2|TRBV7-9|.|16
CASSLFLASGTYEQYF
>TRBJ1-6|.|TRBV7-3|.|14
CTSSRIGGNSPLHF
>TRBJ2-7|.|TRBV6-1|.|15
CVSSPRGKLPYEQYF
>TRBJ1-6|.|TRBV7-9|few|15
CASSQGQIYNSPLHF
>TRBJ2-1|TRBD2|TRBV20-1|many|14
CSASGLAGNNEQFF
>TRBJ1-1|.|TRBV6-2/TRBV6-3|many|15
CASSYSDTMNTEAFF
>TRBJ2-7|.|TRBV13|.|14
CASSINRRAYEQYF
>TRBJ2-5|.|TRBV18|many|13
CASSPPPQETQYF
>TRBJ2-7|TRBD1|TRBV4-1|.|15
CASSQGQGAPYEQYF
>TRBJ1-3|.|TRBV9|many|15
CASSPRLSAGNTIYF
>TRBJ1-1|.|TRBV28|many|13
CASMEDMNTEAFF
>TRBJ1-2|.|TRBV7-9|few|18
CASSPRSGGLSTNYGYTF
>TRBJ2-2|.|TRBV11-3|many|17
CASRGGRSDAPTGELFF
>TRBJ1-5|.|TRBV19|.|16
CASSRRLFLVNQPQHF
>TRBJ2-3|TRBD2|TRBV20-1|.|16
CSARDSSGRATDTQYF
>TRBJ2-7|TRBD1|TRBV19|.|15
CASSPWDRGSYEQYF
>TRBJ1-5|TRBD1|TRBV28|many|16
CASSFWVGQGGQPQHF
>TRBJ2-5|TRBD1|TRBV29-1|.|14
CSVEWTGGGETQYF
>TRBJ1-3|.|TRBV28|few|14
CASSPPLPGNTIYF
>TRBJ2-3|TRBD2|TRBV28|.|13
CASGGGDSDTQYF
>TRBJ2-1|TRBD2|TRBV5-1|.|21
CASSLGPLIPILASTYNEQFF
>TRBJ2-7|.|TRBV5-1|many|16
CASSLVSGRAQGEQYF
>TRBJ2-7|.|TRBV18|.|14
CASSPRTDYYEQYF
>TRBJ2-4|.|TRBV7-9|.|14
CASSLSLRVNIQYF
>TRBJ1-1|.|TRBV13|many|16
CASSMEDRRMNTEAFF
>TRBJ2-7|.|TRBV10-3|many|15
CAISAPTSPVYEQYF
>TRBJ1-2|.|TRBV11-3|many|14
CASSLRGGDGGYTF
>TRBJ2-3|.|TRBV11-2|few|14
CASSLAAATDTQYF
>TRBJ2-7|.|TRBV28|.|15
CASSFPPGHSYEQYF
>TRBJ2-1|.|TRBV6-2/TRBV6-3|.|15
CASSYSVGAYNEQFF
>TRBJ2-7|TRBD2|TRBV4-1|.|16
CASSQDGSGASYEQYF
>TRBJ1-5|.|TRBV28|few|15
CASSLTDSSNQPQHF
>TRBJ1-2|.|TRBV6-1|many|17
CASSEHRLDSANYGYTF
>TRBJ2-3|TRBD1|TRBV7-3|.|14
CASSLQGVADTQYF
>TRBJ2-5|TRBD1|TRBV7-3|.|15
CASSSGQGPQETQYF
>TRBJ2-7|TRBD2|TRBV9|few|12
CASSDTAGKQHF